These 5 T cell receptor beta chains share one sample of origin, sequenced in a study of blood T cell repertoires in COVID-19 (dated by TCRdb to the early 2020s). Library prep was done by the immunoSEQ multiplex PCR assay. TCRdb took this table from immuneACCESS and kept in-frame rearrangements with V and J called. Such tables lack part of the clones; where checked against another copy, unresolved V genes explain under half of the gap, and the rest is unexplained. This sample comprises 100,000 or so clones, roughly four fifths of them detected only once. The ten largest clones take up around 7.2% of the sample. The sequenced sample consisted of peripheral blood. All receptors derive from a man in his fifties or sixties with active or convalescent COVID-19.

The CDR3 region is CATEGQSGLSPLHF. CDR3 bases: TGTGCCACAGAAGGACAGTCTGGATTATCACCCCTCCACTTT. The chain employs TRBV28 and TRBJ1-6, with D possibly TRBD1 on 6 matching bases. Trimming removed 10 bases from V and 10 bases from J, with 20 bases in between. CDR1 is MDHEN and CDR2 is SYDVKM in the germline V gene. The CDR3 runs to 14 residues.

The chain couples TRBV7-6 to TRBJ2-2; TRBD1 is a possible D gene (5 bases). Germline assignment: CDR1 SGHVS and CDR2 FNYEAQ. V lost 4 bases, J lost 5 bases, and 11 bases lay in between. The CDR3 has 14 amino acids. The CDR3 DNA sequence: TGTGCCAGCAGCTCCCAGGGCGATACCGGGGAGCTGTTTTTT. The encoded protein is CASSSQGDTGELFF.

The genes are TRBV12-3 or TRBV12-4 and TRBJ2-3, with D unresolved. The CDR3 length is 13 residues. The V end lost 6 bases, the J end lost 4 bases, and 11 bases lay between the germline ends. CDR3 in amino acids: CASSPSAADTQYF. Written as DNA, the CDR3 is TGTGCCAGCAGCCCCTCCGCGGCAGATACGCAGTATTTT.

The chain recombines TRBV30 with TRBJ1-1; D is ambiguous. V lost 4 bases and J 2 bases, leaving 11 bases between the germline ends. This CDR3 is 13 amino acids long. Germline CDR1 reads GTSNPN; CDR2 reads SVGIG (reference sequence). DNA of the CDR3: TGTGCCTGGATCCTCCGGGAAAACACTGAAGCTTTCTTT. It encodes CAWILRENTEAFF. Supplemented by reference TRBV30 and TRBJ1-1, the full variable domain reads SQTIHQWPATLVQPVGSPLSLECTVEGTSNPNLYWYRQAAGRGLQLLFYSVGIGQISSEVPQNLSASRPQDRQFILSSKKLLLSDSGFYLCAWILRENTEAFFGQGTRLTVV.

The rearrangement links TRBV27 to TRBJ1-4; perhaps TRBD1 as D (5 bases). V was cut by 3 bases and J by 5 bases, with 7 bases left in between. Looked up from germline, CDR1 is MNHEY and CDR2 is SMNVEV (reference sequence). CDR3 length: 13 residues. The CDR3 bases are TGTGCCAGCAGTTTTTGGGGCAATGAAAAACTGTTTTTT. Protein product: CASSFWGNEKLFF.